Each of the 25 T cell receptor beta chains below was sequenced from the same sample in a study of T cells in Graves' hyperthyroidism and ophthalmopathy. TCR beta CDR3 region amplification was performed from RNA transcripts. The TCR CDR3 first-round RT-PCR relied on the HTBI primer set. TCRdb re-called the multiplex PCR reads through MiXCR, storing one row per CDR3 protein. The table records more than 650,000 distinct CDR3 sequences, 14% of them present only once. Source material: blood. These receptors originate from a woman aged 18-29 years with Graves' hyperthyroidism.

A note on this clonotype: Given the absence of the conserved phenylalanine or tryptophan at the CDR3 end, a read error is likely. This chain uses TRBV20-1 with TRBJ2-5, with TRBD2 matching 13 bases. CDR3 length equals 19 residues. J gave up 3 bases and V 1 base, and 14 bases lay outside the gene matches. CDR1 and CDR2 (germline): DFQATT, SNEGSKA (reference sequence). The CDR3, as DNA: TGCAGTGCTAGAGCCCCGGCCGGGACTAGCGGGGCTCGGGAAGAGACCCAGTACTTA. Translation gives CSARAPAGTSGAREETQYL.

This clonotype was seen at least ten times. This chain links TRBV28 with TRBJ2-4; no definite D call. CDR1 is MDHEN, CDR2 SYDVKM, per germline. The CDR3 has 16 amino acids. V lost 5 bases, J lost 0 bases, and 14 bases lay in between. DNA of the CDR3: TGTGCCAGCAGTCCCGCCTCGGTTCGAGCCAAAAACATTCAGTACTTC. Translated: CASSPASVRAKNIQYF.

Worth noting for this clonotype: A much more abundant neighbour one base away suggests this may be a read error. The chain has TRBV6-1 and TRBJ1-6; D remains unclear. CDR1 MNHNS and CDR2 SASEGT come from the germline V gene. This CDR3 comprises 15 residues. The CDR3 reads CASRPYPTGNSPFHF. The CDR3 coding sequence is TGTGCCAGCAGACCGTACCCGACGGGTAATTCACCCTTCCACTTT.

This clonotype came up many times. The gene calls are TRBV19 and TRBJ2-7; the D gene could be TRBD1 or TRBD2 (6 bases each). V was shortened by 3 bases and J by 4 bases, with 13 bases between the two germline ends. In germline, CDR1 is LNHDA, CDR2 SQIVND (reference sequence). CDR3 length: 14 amino acids. This CDR3 is CASSIGGGGYEQYF. As DNA, the CDR3 is TGTGCCAGTAGTATTGGCGGAGGGGGGTACGAGCAGTACTTC.

This clonotype was counted ten times or more. CDR3 region: CASSLRPQNQNIQYF. Written as DNA, the CDR3 is TGTGCCAGCAGCCTACGACCTCAAAACCAAAACATTCAGTACTTC. V and J are TRBV7-8 and TRBJ2-4, with D unresolved. The CDR3 spans 15 residues. V lost 5 bases and J 5 bases, leaving 16 bases between the germline ends. Germline V gives CDR1 SGHVS, CDR2 FQNEAQ.

This clonotype has more than one count but fewer than ten. The CDR3 region is CASSATRVDTQYF. The CDR3 DNA sequence: TGTGCCAGCAGCGCCACGAGGGTCGATACGCAGTATTTT. The V gene is TRBV7-9, the J gene TRBJ2-3; D perhaps matches TRBD2 (5 bases). V was clipped by 5 bases and J by 6 bases, with 12 bases between them. The germline V gene encodes CDR1 SEHNR and CDR2 FQNEAQ (reference sequence). This CDR3 has 13 residues.

The sample holds many counts of this clonotype. Here the CDR3 DNA reads TGTGCCAGCTCACCGGAGAGCTCTGGAAACACCATATATTTT. Protein sequence: CASSPESSGNTIYF. J is TRBJ1-3 and V is TRBV18, with D unclear. This CDR3 is built from 14 residues. V was cut by 3 bases and J by 0 bases, with 6 bases left in between. Germline V gene data show CDR1 as KGHSH and CDR2 as LQKENI.

The V call is TRBV7-8, the J call TRBJ1-2; D unresolved. Between the trimmed V and J ends, which lost 0 bases and 1 base, there was a span of 9 bases. The germline V gene has CDR1 SGHVS and CDR2 FQNEAQ. The CDR3 consists of 15 residues. In DNA, the CDR3 is TGTGCCAGCAGCTTAGCGGGTCCTATTAACTATGGCTACACCTTC. It is translated as CASSLAGPINYGYTF. Using reference TRBV7-8 and TRBJ1-2 for the parts outside the CDR3, the full variable domain is GAGVSQSPRYKVAKRGQDVALRCDPISGHVSLFWYQQALGQGPEFLTYFQNEAQLDKSGLPSDRFFAERPEGSVSTLKIQRTQQEDSAVYLCASSLAGPINYGYTFGSGTRLTVV.

This clonotype was detected ten times or more. CDR3 DNA sequence: TGTGCCACCAGCAGAGGCCTCCTGACAGGGGGGAACACTGAAGCTTTCTTT. As protein: CATSRGLLTGGNTEAFF. V and J are TRBV15 and TRBJ1-1; 9 bases are shared with TRBD1. The CDR3 runs 17 residues. The V segment lost 1 base and the J segment 1 base; nucleotides outside the gene matches: 7. From germline, CDR1 is LNHNV and CDR2 YYDKDF (reference sequence).

This chain connects TRBV20-1 to TRBJ2-3; the D gene is possibly TRBD2 (6 bases). The germline CDR1 and CDR2 sequences are DFQATT and SNEGSKA (reference sequence). V lost 6 bases and J 2 bases, leaving 15 bases between the germline ends. CDR3 size: 14 residues. The CDR3 protein is CSARLEAITDTQYF. CDR3 DNA: TGCAGTGCACGACTAGAGGCGATCACAGATACGCAGTATTTT.

This clonotype has a count of ten or more. The gene calls are TRBV5-6 and TRBJ1-1; no definite D call. The CDR3 spans 14 residues. The V end was cut by 1 base, the J end by 0 bases, with 7 bases between. CDR1 and CDR2 from the germline V gene are SGHDT and YYEEEE. In DNA, the CDR3 is TGTGCCAGCAGCTTGTACGGGATGAACACTGAAGCTTTCTTT. Amino acids: CASSLYGMNTEAFF.

This clonotype was seen ten or more times. The chain is built from TRBV7-9 and TRBJ2-5; 9 nucleotides match TRBD2. The CDR3 has 14 residues. CDR1 is SEHNR, CDR2 FQNEAQ, per germline (reference sequence). The junction had 6 bases not matched to a gene; V was cut back by 5 bases and J by 5 bases. CDR3 region: CASSGGGEYETQYF. CDR3 coding DNA: TGTGCCAGCAGCGGCGGGGGGGAGTATGAGACCCAGTACTTC. The entire variable domain, with the rest obtained from reference TRBV7-9 and TRBJ2-5, is as follows: DTGVSQNPRHKITKRGQNVTFRCDPISEHNRLYWYRQTLGQGPEFLTYFQNEAQLEKSRLLSDRFSAERPKGSFSTLEIQRTEQGDSAMYLCASSGGGEYETQYFGPGTRLLVL.

This clonotype was counted a few times. V and J are TRBV19 and TRBJ1-5; D might be TRBD1 (5 bases). V shed 7 bases and J shed 0 bases, with 19 bases lying between them. The germline V gene encodes CDR1 LNHDA and CDR2 SQIVND (reference sequence). The CDR3 is made up of 17 amino acids. CDR3 protein: CASTNAGTEYSNQPQHF. CDR3 DNA sequence: TGTGCCAGTACCAATGCCGGGACGGAATATAGCAATCAGCCCCAGCATTTT.

This clonotype was observed a few times. The rearrangement joins TRBV18 to TRBJ2-7, with D possibly TRBD2 on 5 matching bases. Germline lookup yields CDR1 KGHSH and CDR2 LQKENI. The CDR3 extends over 19 amino acids. Trimming shortened V by 3 bases and J by 3 bases, and 27 bases separated the two germline ends. DNA of the CDR3: TGTGCCAGCTCACCTTTGCGTACCGCGACTAAGGCTGCTATCTACGAGCAGTACTTC. Amino acid sequence: CASSPLRTATKAAIYEQYF.

This clonotype was picked up many times. The chain recombines TRBV20-1 with TRBJ1-1; no firm D call. The ends were cut back, 3 bases at V and 5 bases at J, with 13 bases in the middle. There are 13 residues in the CDR3. CDR1 DFQATT and CDR2 SNEGSKA come from the germline V gene (reference sequence). CDR3 DNA sequence: TGCAGTGCTAGCACCGGGTCTCGTACTGAAGCTTTCTTT. Translation: CSASTGSRTEAFF.

This clonotype was observed at least ten times. The rearrangement links TRBV20-1 to TRBJ2-3; 12 nucleotides match TRBD2. This CDR3 contains 15 residues. The germline CDR1 and CDR2 sequences are DFQATT and SNEGSKA (reference sequence). V was clipped by 3 bases and J by 2 bases; unmatched bases: 3. The CDR3 nucleotides are TGCAGTGCTAGTAGGACTAGCGGGACCACAGATACGCAGTATTTT. This encodes CSASRTSGTTDTQYF.

Worth noting for this clonotype: A much larger clonotype is one base distant, so this may be a read error. J is TRBJ2-1 and V is TRBV20-1, with 7 bases identical to TRBD2. The germline V gene has CDR1 DFQATT and CDR2 SNEGSKA (reference sequence). This CDR3 comprises 15 residues. Here the CDR3 DNA reads TGCAGTGCTAGAGTTAGGGGAGCGGGATCCAATGAGCAGTCCTTC. Translated, it gives CSARVRGAGSNEQSF.

This clonotype occurred many times. The chain recombines TRBV18 with TRBJ2-1, with D hard to call. Trimming took off 2 bases at V and 7 bases at J, with 6 bases between the two ends. Germline values: CDR1 KGHSH, CDR2 LQKENI. CDR3 length: 12 amino acids. The DNA for the CDR3 is TGTGCCAGCTCACCAAGCCGGAATGAGCAGTTCTTC. Translating it yields CASSPSRNEQFF.

The chain is built from TRBV24-1 and TRBJ1-2, with D uncertain. CDR3 length: 15 residues. The germline V and J ends were trimmed by 7 bases and 0 bases, with 14 bases remaining between them. Germline CDR1 reads KGHDR; CDR2 reads SFDVKD. CDR3 bases: TGTGCCACCAGGGGCCGCGTCCTAGCTAACTATGGCTACACCTTC. Its translation: CATRGRVLANYGYTF.

This clonotype has a handful of counts. The gene calls are TRBV2 and TRBJ2-1; perhaps TRBD2 as D (5 bases). In germline, CDR1 is SNHLY, CDR2 FYNNEI. Trimming left V 3 bases short and J 0 bases short, with 15 bases between. This CDR3 contains 17 residues. CDR3 protein: CASSDIGEFSSYNEQFF. In DNA form, the CDR3 reads TGTGCCAGCAGTGATATCGGGGAATTTAGCTCCTACAATGAGCAGTTCTTC.

This clonotype was seen ten or more times. The CDR3 is CASSQVGGEQYF. The CDR3 coding sequence is TGTGCCAGCAGCCAAGTAGGGGGGGAGCAGTACTTC. The gene calls are TRBV3-1 and TRBJ2-7; D possibly uses TRBD1 or TRBD2 (6 bases each). Trimming left V 1 base short and J 7 bases short, with 8 bases between. The CDR3 has 12 amino acids. The germline V gene has CDR1 LGHDT and CDR2 YNNKEL (reference sequence).

This clonotype was recorded a few times. The rearrangement joins TRBV9 to TRBJ1-1; D is possibly TRBD1 (6 bases). V was pared by 4 bases and J by 0 bases, with 19 bases between. Germline CDR1 reads SGDLS; CDR2 reads YYNGEE. The CDR3 runs 17 residues. The CDR3 bases are TGTGCCAGCAGCCTCGTAGGGGGGGCTCCAATGAACACTGAAGCTTTCTTT. This sequence encodes CASSLVGGAPMNTEAFF.

This clonotype was recorded a few times. The chain carries TRBV19 and TRBJ2-3, with D unresolved. This CDR3 region has 12 residues. Germline V gene sequence: CDR1 LNHDA, CDR2 SQIVND (reference sequence). Trimming removed 7 bases at V and 2 bases at J, with 7 bases between. CDR3 loop: CASTGPTDTQYF. DNA for the CDR3: TGTGCCAGTACCGGCCCCACAGATACGCAGTATTTT.

This clonotype was seen ten or more times. This sequence joins TRBV15 and TRBJ2-1; 13 positions agree with TRBD2. The germline V gene encodes CDR1 LNHNV and CDR2 YYDKDF (reference sequence). This CDR3 comprises 22 residues. After removal of 1 base from V and 0 bases from J, the junction contained 15 bases not matched to a gene. The CDR3 DNA reads TGTGCCACCAGCAGAGGGGTGATGAGAGGACTAGCGGGAGCAACCTCCTACAATGAGCAGTTCTTC. It specifies CATSRGVMRGLAGATSYNEQFF.

This clonotype was seen many times. The chain couples TRBV28 to TRBJ2-1; TRBD2 matches 7 bases. Per germline, CDR1 MDHEN and CDR2 SYDVKM. This CDR3 spans 14 amino acids. V dropped 3 bases and J dropped 12; count of bases not matched to a gene: 11. CDR3 in DNA: TGTGCCAGCAGTTTTCCGTCTAGCGGCCACGGGCAGTTCTTC. Translating it yields CASSFPSSGHGQFF.